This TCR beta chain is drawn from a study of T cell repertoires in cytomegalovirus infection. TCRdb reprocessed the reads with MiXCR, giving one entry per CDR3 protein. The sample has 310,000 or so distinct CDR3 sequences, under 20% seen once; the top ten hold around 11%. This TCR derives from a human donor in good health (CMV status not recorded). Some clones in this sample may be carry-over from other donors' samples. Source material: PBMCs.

CDR3 coding DNA: TGCAGTGCTACCGGAGACAAAAACATTCAGTACTTC. Translated: CSATGDKNIQYF. The chain employs TRBV20-1 and TRBJ2-4; no firm D call. Germline V gene data show CDR1 as DFQATT and CDR2 as SNEGSKA (reference sequence). V lost 4 bases and J lost 3, with 7 bases in between. The CDR3 spans 12 residues.